The 9 T cell receptor beta chains in this list originate from one sample, sequenced in a study of T cells in Graves' hyperthyroidism and ophthalmopathy. It was RNA transcripts that yielded the amplified TCR beta CDR3 regions. Researchers ran a first-round RT-PCR on the TCR CDR3 using the HTBI primer set. MiXCR, applied by TCRdb to the multiplex PCR reads, yields one record per CDR3 protein. The profile shows roughly 500,000 distinct CDR3 sequences, 35% to 50% of them singletons. Sequencing was carried out using peripheral blood or thyroid tissue (not recorded which). These receptors were collected from an adult woman with Graves' disease, either hyperthyroidism or ophthalmopathy (not recorded which).

This clonotype showed up just a few times. The chain carries TRBV29-1 and TRBJ1-2; the D gene is possibly TRBD1 (6 bases). Between the trimmed V and J ends, which lost 6 bases and 0 bases, there was a span of 17 bases. The CDR3 covers 15 residues. Germline values: CDR1 SQVTM, CDR2 ANQGSEA. CDR3 in amino acids: CSVRAADSPNYGYTF. As DNA, the CDR3 is TGCAGCGTCAGAGCTGCGGACAGCCCTAACTATGGCTACACCTTC.

The gene calls are TRBV7-9 and TRBJ2-5; D may correspond to TRBD1 or TRBD2 (5 bases each). This CDR3 has 14 residues. Deletions cut 5 bases from V and 4 bases from J, with 14 bases between. Germline loops: CDR1 SEHNR, CDR2 FQNEAQ (reference sequence). The CDR3 nucleotides are TGTGCCAGCAGCCCCAGGGTAGCGATAGAGACCCAGTACTTC. Its protein product is CASSPRVAIETQYF.

With regard to this clonotype: A clone one base away is much larger, so this may be a read error. The V gene is TRBV9, the J gene TRBJ2-2; D possibly corresponds to TRBD2 (5 bases). The CDR3 totals 14 residues. The germline V gene encodes CDR1 SGDLS and CDR2 YYNGEE. The CDR3 loop is CASSVPSYTGELLF. The CDR3 nucleotides read TGTGCCAGCAGCGTACCATCGTACACCGGGGAGCTGCTTTTT. The variable domain in full, with the rest retrieved from reference TRBV9 and TRBJ2-2, is DSGVTQTPKHLITATGQRVTLRCSPRSGDLSVYWYQQSLDQGLQFLIQYYNGEERAKGNILERFSAQQFPDLHSELNLSSLELGDSALYFCASSVPSYTGELLFGEGSRLTVL.

The chain is built from TRBV11-2 and TRBJ2-2, with TRBD1 identical over 8 bases. The CDR3 runs to 14 residues. V shed 5 bases, J shed 3 bases, and the junction held 2 bases outside the gene matches. CDR1 is SGHAT, CDR2 FQNNGV, per germline. The CDR3 is CASSNRGDTGELFF. The DNA for the CDR3 is TGTGCCAGCAGCAACAGGGGGGACACCGGGGAGCTGTTTTTT.

The chain combines TRBV10-3 with TRBJ2-2; perhaps TRBD1 as D (6 bases). V lost 10 bases and J 0 bases, leaving 18 bases between the germline ends. This CDR3 is built from 16 residues. Germline V gene sequence: CDR1 ENHRY, CDR2 SYGVKD. CDR3 coding DNA: TGTGCCACCGCCCTATTTGGGGGCGCGAACACCGGGGAGCTGTTTTTT. Encoded protein: CATALFGGANTGELFF.

The sample holds many counts of this clonotype. The chain uses TRBV25-1 and TRBJ1-3; the D is unclear. CDR3 length equals 14 residues. The V end was cut by 2 bases, the J end by 4 bases, with 9 bases between. CDR1 MGHDK and CDR2 SYGVNS come from the germline V gene. CDR3 sequence reads: CASSEPTKGNTIYF. CDR3 DNA sequence: TGTGCCAGCAGTGAACCCACCAAGGGAAACACCATATATTTT.

The rearrangement links TRBV11-2 to TRBJ2-7, with D uncertain. V was cut by 1 base and J by 11 bases, with 15 bases left in between. The CDR3 contains 13 residues. Germline V gene sequence: CDR1 SGHAT, CDR2 FQNNGV. The CDR3: CASSLGSEPPEYF. For the CDR3, the DNA is TGTGCCAGCAGCTTAGGATCAGAGCCACCGGAGTACTTC.

This clonotype was detected a few times. The CDR3 DNA reads TGTGCCAGCAGTGAAGCCGGGAGCCGTCAGCCCCAGCATTTT. Its protein is CASSEAGSRQPQHF. The chain has TRBV2 and TRBJ1-5; D not certain. Germline loops: CDR1 SNHLY, CDR2 FYNNEI. The CDR3 is 14 residues long. Trimming left V 0 bases short and J 6 bases short, with 9 bases between.

The chain links TRBV9 to TRBJ2-5, with 7 bases that match TRBD2. From germline, CDR1 is SGDLS and CDR2 YYNGEE. The CDR3 runs to 14 residues. Trimming cost V 5 bases and J 1 base; bases outside gene matches: 5. Here the CDR3 reads CASRIGGSQETQYF. The CDR3 DNA follows: TGTGCCAGCAGGATAGGCGGGAGCCAAGAGACCCAGTACTTC.